This T cell receptor (beta chain) was sequenced in a study of T cell changes during pregnancy in multiple sclerosis. Generated by immunoSEQ multiplex PCR, the TCRdb table keeps only in-frame clones and is missing some. The data hold roughly 93,000 clones, with less than 95% observed a single time. This CDR3 is 18 amino acids long. CDR1 is LGHNA and CDR2 is YSLEER in the germline V gene. V shed 1 base and J 4 bases; nucleotides not matched to a gene: 7. The sequence came from a female donor in good health, enrolled as a control in a pregnancy study. This chain connects TRBV4-3 to TRBJ2-5; 15 positions agree with TRBD2. The sequencing here drew on peripheral blood, taken in the first trimester of pregnancy. The CDR3 loop reads CASSQGVPGLAGGETQYF. CDR3 in DNA: TGCGCCAGCAGCCAAGGAGTGCCGGGACTAGCGGGGGGAGAGACCCAGTACTTC.